A selection of T cell receptor beta chains follows, all from one sample in a study of beta chain features in type 1 diabetes. Some clones are missing from TCRdb's copy, which holds only in-frame ones; the method was immunoSEQ multiplex PCR. The sample lists some 140,000 clones, about a tenth occurring once. Source material: central memory CD4+ T cells from blood. The receptor set was obtained from a man between 18 and 35 years old in good health. CDR3s include the opening cysteine and the closing phenylalanine or tryptophan. The D gene is left open where the match is weak. Where a row states a size, it is once, few, many or the class of an expanded clone; other rows omit it.

>NA|TRBJ2-7|few|TRBV2
TGTGCCAGCACGGGATCCAGTGGTTTGTACGAGCAGTACTTC
CASTGSSGLYEQYF
>TRBD1|TRBJ1-5|NA|TRBV19
TGTGCCAGTAGTGGAGACAGGGGGTACAATCAGCCCCAGCATTTT
CASSGDRGYNQPQHF
>NA|TRBJ2-1|NA|TRBV10-3
TGTGCCATCAGTGAGGCCCGCGAGGGCAATGAGCAGTTCTTC
CAISEAREGNEQFF
>NA|TRBJ2-5|few|TRBV21-1
TGTGCCAGCAGCAAAGGTCATAGCGGGGGGTTGGAGACCCAGTACTTC
CASSKGHSGGLETQYF
>NA|TRBJ1-3|few|TRBV5-1
TGCGCCAGCAAAGACGGGGACTCACAGAGGAACACCATATATTTT
CASKDGDSQRNTIYF
>NA|TRBJ1-2|few|TRBV29-1
TGCAGCGTTGAAGATCTTACAGGGTACTATGGCTACACCTTC
CSVEDLTGYYGYTF
>NA|TRBJ2-2|many|TRBV7-2
TGTGCCAGCAGCTTCAAGGGGCGCACCGGGGAGCTGTTTTTT
CASSFKGRTGELFF
>TRBD1|TRBJ2-5|NA|TRBV5-4
TGTGCCAGCAGCCAAGGACAGGGTGAAGAGACCCAGTACTTC
CASSQGQGEETQYF
>NA|TRBJ2-7|few|TRBV4-3
TGCGCCAGCAGCCTCCACTGGGACTCCACATACGAGCAGTACTTC
CASSLHWDSTYEQYF
>NA|TRBJ2-1|few|TRBV15
TGTGCCACCAGCAGAGATGCGACTGCCCCTAGCAATGAGCAGTTCTTC
CATSRDATAPSNEQFF
>TRBD1|TRBJ1-4|NA|TRBV27
TGTGCCAGCAGTACCGGACAGGGAAGAAAACTGTTTTTT
CASSTGQGRKLFF
>NA|TRBJ2-3|NA|TRBV4-3
TGCGCCAGCAGCCCAGAGGGGGGACGCACAGATACGCAGTATTTT
CASSPEGGRTDTQYF
>TRBD1|TRBJ2-2|few|TRBV4-1
TGCGCCAGCAGCCACGGACAGGGTCGGGACACCGGGGAGCTGTTTTTT
CASSHGQGRDTGELFF
>TRBD1|TRBJ1-5|NA|TRBV6-6
TGTGCCAGCAGTTACTCCGGGACAGGCGAAAATCAGCCCCAGCATTTT
CASSYSGTGENQPQHF
>TRBD1|TRBJ2-1|NA|TRBV11-2
TGTGCCAGCAGCCCTACAGGGGTGGGTGAGCAGTTCTTC
CASSPTGVGEQFF
>TRBD2|TRBJ2-1|many|TRBV19
TGTGCCACCACTCCGGGGGGCAATGAGCAGTTCTTC
CATTPGGNEQFF
>NA|TRBJ1-5|few|TRBV6-4
TGTGCCAGCAGTGAATCGTCGTATCAGCCCCAGCATTTT
CASSESSYQPQHF
>TRBD2|TRBJ2-5|few|TRBV4-2
TGTGCCAGCAGCCCCCAGGCGGGGGGGTTGGAGACCCAGTACTTC
CASSPQAGGLETQYF
>NA|TRBJ2-1|NA|TRBV2
TGTGCCAGCAGGGAGGAGGGGCCTTACAATGAGCAGTTCTTC
CASREEGPYNEQFF
>NA|TRBJ1-2|NA|TRBV21-1
TGTGCCAGCAGCGGATCCCCTACAGGGGGCGCGGATGGCTACACCTTC
CASSGSPTGGADGYTF
>NA|TRBJ1-1|NA|TRBV7-3
TGTGCCAGCAGCTTAGTCATGAACACTGAAGCTTTCTTT
CASSLVMNTEAFF
>NA|TRBJ2-7|NA|TRBV6-6
TGTGCCAGCGCTCTGGGGCAAACCTACGAGCAGTACTTC
CASALGQTYEQYF
>TRBD2|TRBJ2-7|few|TRBV11-2
TGTGCCAGCAGCCCGACCGGGACTAGCTCCTACGAGCAGTACTTC
CASSPTGTSSYEQYF
>NA|TRBJ2-5|NA|TRBV11-3
TGTGCCAGCAGCTCGCGGGGATCAGAGACCCAGTACTTC
CASSSRGSETQYF
>NA|TRBJ2-2|NA|TRBV11-3
TGTGCCAGCAGCTTAGGGCCTGGCGGGGAGCTGTTTTTT
CASSLGPGGELFF
>TRBD2|TRBJ2-1|NA|TRBV7-2
TGTGCCAGCAGCTTAGGAGGGACTAGCTCCTACAATGAGCAGTTCTTC
CASSLGGTSSYNEQFF
>NA|TRBJ2-2|NA|TRBV11-2
TGTGCCAGCAGCTCACGGCCGGGTTCAGTCGGGGAGCTGTTTTTT
CASSSRPGSVGELFF
>TRBD1|TRBJ2-5|few|TRBV4-1
TGCGCCAGCGAGGGACAGCAAGAGACCCAGTACTTC
CASEGQQETQYF
>NA|TRBJ2-1|NA|TRBV7-2
TGTGCCAGCAGCTTAGCGCAACTCGTGGAGCAGTTCTTC
CASSLAQLVEQFF
>NA|TRBJ2-1|NA|TRBV10-3
TGTGCCATCAGTGAGTCGGGGCAGTACAATGAGCAGTTCTTC
CAISESGQYNEQFF
>NA|TRBJ2-3|NA|TRBV9
TGTGCCAGCAGCGTAACCCCCAGGGGTAACACAGATACGCAGTATTTT
CASSVTPRGNTDTQYF
>NA|TRBJ1-6|NA|TRBV5-4
TGTGCCAGCAGCTTCGGGGAAAGGAATTCACCCCTCCACTTT
CASSFGERNSPLHF
>NA|TRBJ1-2|NA|TRBV27
TGTGCCAGCAGTAGACGACAGTCTAACTATGGCTACACCTTC
CASSRRQSNYGYTF
>TRBD1|TRBJ2-2|NA|TRBV10-1
TGCGCCAGCAGTGAGGGGACAGGCCCCACCGGGGAGCTGTTTTTT
CASSEGTGPTGELFF
>NA|TRBJ1-5|NA|TRBV4-3
TGCGCCAGCAGCCAAGAACCGTATGGAGGGCCTCAGCCCCAGCATTTT
CASSQEPYGGPQPQHF
>TRBD2|TRBJ2-1|NA|TRBV4-2
TGTGCCAGCAGCCATTCTAGCGGGGGGGCGGGTGAGCAGTTCTTC
CASSHSSGGAGEQFF
>NA|TRBJ2-7|few|TRBV19
TGTGCCAGTAGCCGAGACAGTCCCTACGAGCAGTACTTC
CASSRDSPYEQYF
>NA|TRBJ2-5|few|TRBV4-1
TGCGCCAGCAGCCAAGATCTGACGGCCCGGGGGACCCAGTACTTC
CASSQDLTARGTQYF
>NA|TRBJ2-2|few|TRBV7-2
TGTGCCAGCAGCTTAGCACAGAACACCGGGGAGCTGTTTTTT
CASSLAQNTGELFF
>NA|TRBJ1-5|few|TRBV5-4
TGTGCCAGCAGCCTAGATAAAAGTCAGCCCCAGCATTTT
CASSLDKSQPQHF
>NA|TRBJ1-1|NA|TRBV4-2
TGTGCCAGCAGCCAAGGAGACATGAACACTGAAGCTTTCTTT
CASSQGDMNTEAFF
>NA|TRBJ2-3|NA|TRBV5-1
TGCGCCAGCAGCAGGCAGGGTTCTAGCACAGATACGCAGTATTTT
CASSRQGSSTDTQYF
>TRBD2|TRBJ2-1|NA|TRBV19
TGTGCCAGTAGTACTTCTGGACTAGCGGGGGGGGACAATGAGCAGTTCTTC
CASSTSGLAGGDNEQFF
>NA|TRBJ2-3|few|TRBV5-1
TGCGCCAGCAGCTTCGGCACAGCCGCTAGCACAGATACGCAGTATTTT
CASSFGTAASTDTQYF
>NA|TRBJ2-2|NA|TRBV27
TGTGCCAGCAGTTTTCAGGGGATCACCGGGGAGCTGTTTTTT
CASSFQGITGELFF
>TRBD2|TRBJ2-3|many|TRBV7-3
TGTGCCAGCAGCTTTACTAGCGGGGGTGACTCGGATACGCAGTATTTT
CASSFTSGGDSDTQYF
>TRBD2|TRBJ2-3|few|TRBV10-3
TGTGCCATCAGCGCGCCTACTAGCGGGGAAGATACGCAGTATTTT
CAISAPTSGEDTQYF
>TRBD2|TRBJ2-7|few|TRBV11-1
TGTGCCAGCAGCTTGTCCGGGACTAGCGGGGGCCGAAGGGCCTACGAGCAGTACTTC
CASSLSGTSGGRRAYEQYF
>NA|TRBJ2-1|few|TRBV19
TGTGCCAGTAGTCCAACCGCCACTCAGCAGTTCTTC
CASSPTATQQFF
>NA|TRBJ2-5|few|TRBV5-6
TGTGCCAGCAGCTTAGGATGGCGAGCGTGGGAGACCCAGTACTTC
CASSLGWRAWETQYF
>NA|TRBJ1-5|few|TRBV4-1
TGCGCCAGCAGCCCTGGAGGGCTGAAGCAGCCCCAGCATTTT
CASSPGGLKQPQHF
>TRBD2|TRBJ2-1|few|TRBV5-1
TGCGCCAGCAGCTTACTAGCGGGGAGCATGAATGAGCAGTTCTTC
CASSLLAGSMNEQFF
>NA|TRBJ2-7|few|TRBV7-2
TGTGCCAGCAGCCCTAGGGGGGGACTCCCACCCTACGAGCAGTACTTC
CASSPRGGLPPYEQYF
>TRBD2|TRBJ2-5|NA|TRBV5-4
TGTGCCAGCACCATTCGACTAGCGGGGCAGGAGACCCAGTACTTC
CASTIRLAGQETQYF
>NA|TRBJ2-3|few|TRBV7-2
TGTGCCAGCAGCTCCCGCGGCACAGATACGCAGTATTTT
CASSSRGTDTQYF
>TRBD1|TRBJ2-7|NA|TRBV10-3
TGTGCCATCCGTAGGGGACAGGGAGCGTACGAGCAGTACTTC
CAIRRGQGAYEQYF
>TRBD1|TRBJ1-1|NA|TRBV6-1
TGTGCCAGCAGTGGGGGGACAGGGGAATCAGCTTTCTTT
CASSGGTGESAFF
>NA|TRBJ2-1|many|TRBV10-3
TGTGCCATCAGGGACAGTAGGGGACGTCTGGGGAATGAGCAGTTCTTC
CAIRDSRGRLGNEQFF
>TRBD1|TRBJ1-2|few|TRBV9
TGTGCCAGCAGCGTAGAGGGGACAGGTGCCGGCTACACCTTC
CASSVEGTGAGYTF